The rows below give T cell receptor beta chains drawn from one sample of a study of T cell responses to AZD1222 COVID-19 vaccine. Assay: immunoSEQ multiplex PCR; the TCRdb copy retains only in-frame clones and omits some. Altogether about 190,000 clones are present, roughly 92% being singletons, with the ten largest covering about 1.2%. Material: peripheral blood, obtained on day 0 of AZD1222 vaccination. Source of these receptors: an adult in good health. Both conserved end residues are part of each CDR3.

V gene	J gene	CDR3 protein
TRBV4-1	TRBJ1-1	CASSHGGGNTEAFF
TRBV30	TRBJ1-1	CAWKRVVAGNTEAFF
TRBV6-4	TRBJ1-1	CASSDGSSDTEAFF
TRBV6-5	TRBJ1-6	CASSYSSPNHSPLHF
TRBV7-2	TRBJ2-3	CASSLVLRGARDTQYF
TRBV25-1	TRBJ2-1	CASSELGGGYNEQFF
TRBV24-1	TRBJ1-5	CATRGPYSNQPQHF
TRBV7-2	TRBJ2-3	CASSFKVADTQYF
TRBV15	TRBJ2-7	CATSRDIREPYEQYF
TRBV6-5	TRBJ1-5	CASSYDGYSNQPQHF
TRBV4-2	TRBJ1-2	CASSQVEPNYGYTF
TRBV24-1	TRBJ1-5	CATSDLVSVTGGADQPQHF
TRBV10-3	TRBJ2-5	CAISAAAQALQETQYF
TRBV18	TRBJ2-7	CASSPDRGSSYEQYF
TRBV10-3	TRBJ1-1	CAISESRDATEAFF
TRBV28	TRBJ1-1	CASSSGHPNTEAFF
TRBV7-9	TRBJ1-1	CASSRQHTEAFF
TRBV7-2	TRBJ1-5	CASSLDGSNQPQHF